This T cell receptor (beta chain) was recovered during a study of T cells in Graves' hyperthyroidism and ophthalmopathy. At the level of the study: Peripheral blood collection took place at initial diagnosis, before any treatment.

Ophthalmopathy cases met thresholds of Clinical Activity Score at least 3, NOSPECS grade at least 4 and duration under 3 months. Thyroid ultrasound and orbital computed tomography, with clinical symptoms and serum thyroxine and TRAb, informed diagnoses. Extraction of PBMCs used roughly 9.3 ml of fresh peripheral blood. Germline values: CDR1 SGHVS, CDR2 FNYEAQ. CDR3 length: 12 amino acids. The V end lost 5 bases, the J end lost 5 bases, and 9 bases lay between the germline ends. TCR beta CDR3 regions were amplified from RNA transcripts. TCR CDR3 regions were first amplified by RT-PCR with HTBI primers. MiXCR, run by TCRdb on the multiplex PCR reads, gives a single entry per CDR3 protein. The sample gives around 270,000 distinct CDR3 sequences, less than 20% of which show up once; approximately 37% is in the top ten.

The rearrangement joins TRBV7-6 to TRBJ2-5, with D unresolved. The clonotype was recovered from a man aged 45-65 years with Graves' ophthalmopathy. Material for sequencing was blood. CDR3 loop: CASSRAAETQYF. DNA of the CDR3: TGTGCCAGCAGCCGGGCGGCTGAGACCCAGTACTTC.